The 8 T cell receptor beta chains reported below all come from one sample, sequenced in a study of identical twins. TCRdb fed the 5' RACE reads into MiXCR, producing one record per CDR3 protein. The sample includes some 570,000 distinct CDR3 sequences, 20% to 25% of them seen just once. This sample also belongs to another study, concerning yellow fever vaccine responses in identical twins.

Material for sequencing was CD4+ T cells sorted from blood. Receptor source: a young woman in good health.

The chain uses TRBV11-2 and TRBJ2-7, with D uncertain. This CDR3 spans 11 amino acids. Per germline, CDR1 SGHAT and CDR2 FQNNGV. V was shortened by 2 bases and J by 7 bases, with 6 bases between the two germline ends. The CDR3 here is CASSLYQEQYV. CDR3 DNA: TGTGCCAGCAGCTTATATCAAGAGCAGTACGTC.

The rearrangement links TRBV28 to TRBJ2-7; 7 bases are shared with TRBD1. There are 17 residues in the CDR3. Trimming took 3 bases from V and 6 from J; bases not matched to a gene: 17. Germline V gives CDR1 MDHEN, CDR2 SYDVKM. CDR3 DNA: TGTGCCAGCAGTTTCCCCGGGACAGATGGTCACTTAGGCGAGCAGTACTTC. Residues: CASSFPGTDGHLGEQYF. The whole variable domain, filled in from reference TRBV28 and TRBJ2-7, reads DVKVTQSSRYLVKRTGEKVFLECVQDMDHENMFWYRQDPGLGLRLIYFSYDVKMKEKGDIPEGYSVSREKKERFSLILESASTNQTSMYLCASSFPGTDGHLGEQYFGPGTRLTVT.

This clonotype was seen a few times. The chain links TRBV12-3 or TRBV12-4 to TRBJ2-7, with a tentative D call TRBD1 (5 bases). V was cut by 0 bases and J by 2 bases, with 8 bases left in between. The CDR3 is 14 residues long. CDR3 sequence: CASSLAGLAYEQYF. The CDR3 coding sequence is TGTGCCAGCAGTTTAGCGGGGCTAGCCTACGAGCAGTACTTC.

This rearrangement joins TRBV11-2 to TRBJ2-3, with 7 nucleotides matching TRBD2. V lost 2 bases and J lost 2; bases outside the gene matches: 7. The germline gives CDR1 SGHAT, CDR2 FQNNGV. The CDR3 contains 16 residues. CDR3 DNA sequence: TGTGCCAGCAGCTTAAGGACGGGGGGATACACAGATACGCAGTATTTT. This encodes CASSLRTGGYTDTQYF.

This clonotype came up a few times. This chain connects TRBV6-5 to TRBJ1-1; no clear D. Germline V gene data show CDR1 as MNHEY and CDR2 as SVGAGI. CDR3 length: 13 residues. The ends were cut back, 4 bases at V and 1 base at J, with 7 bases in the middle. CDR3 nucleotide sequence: TGTGCCAGCAGTTCGACAAGGAACACTGAAGCTTTCTTT. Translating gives CASSSTRNTEAFF.

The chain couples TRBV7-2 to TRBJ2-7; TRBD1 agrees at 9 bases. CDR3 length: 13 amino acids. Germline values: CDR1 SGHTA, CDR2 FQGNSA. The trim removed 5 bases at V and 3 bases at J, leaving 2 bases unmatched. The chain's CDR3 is CASSRTGDYEQYF. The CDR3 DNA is TGTGCCAGCAGCAGGACAGGGGACTACGAGCAGTACTTC.

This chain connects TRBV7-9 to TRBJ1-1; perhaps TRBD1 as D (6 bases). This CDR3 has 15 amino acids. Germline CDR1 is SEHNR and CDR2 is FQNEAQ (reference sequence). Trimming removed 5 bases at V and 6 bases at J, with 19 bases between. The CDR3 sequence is CASSPTVQGTSEAFF. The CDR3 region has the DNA TGTGCCAGCAGCCCAACAGTACAGGGAACTTCTGAAGCTTTCTTT.

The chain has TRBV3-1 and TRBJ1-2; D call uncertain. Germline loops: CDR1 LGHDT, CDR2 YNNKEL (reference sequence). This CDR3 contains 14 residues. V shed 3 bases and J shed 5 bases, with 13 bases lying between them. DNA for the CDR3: TGTGCCAGCAGCCATTTGGCAGACGGTTATGGCTACACCTTC. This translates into CASSHLADGYGYTF. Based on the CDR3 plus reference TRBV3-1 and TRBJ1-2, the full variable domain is DTAVSQTPKYLVTQMGNDKSIKCEQNLGHDTMYWYKQDSKKFLKIMFSYNNKELIINETVPNRFSPKSPDKAHLNLHINSLELGDSAVYFCASSHLADGYGYTFGSGTRLTVV.